The 26 T cell receptor beta chains reported below all come from one sample, sequenced in a study of T-cell reconstitution after alpha-beta-depleted transplantation in children. Unique molecular identifiers were built into the TCRbeta library. MiXCR, applied by TCRdb to the PCR reads, yields one record per CDR3 protein. Among 90,000 to 100,000 distinct CDR3 sequences listed, roughly a quarter were seen once. This sample comprised PBMCs, obtained before TCRalphabeta/CD19-depleted stem cell transplant. The receptors here all came from a boy aged 2-9 years with acute lymphoblastic leukemia, due to receive a stem cell transplant.

The sample holds a few counts of this clonotype. The rearrangement uses TRBV4-3 and TRBJ1-4; D is perhaps TRBD1 (5 bases). Trimming shortened V by 0 bases and J by 0 bases, and 14 bases separated the two germline ends. The CDR3 is 18 amino acids. Germline-derived CDR1 and CDR2 are LGHNA and YSLEER. The chain's CDR3 is CASSQDPGTDATNEKLFF. DNA of the CDR3: TGCGCCAGCAGCCAAGACCCCGGGACGGATGCAACTAATGAAAAACTGTTTTTT.

This clonotype was seen repeatedly, ten times or more. The V call is TRBV27, the J call TRBJ2-5; 8 bases align to TRBD1. The CDR3 loop spans 17 amino acids. The germline V gene encodes CDR1 MNHEY and CDR2 SMNVEV (reference sequence). The V segment lost 5 bases and the J segment 4 bases; nucleotides outside the gene matches: 15. CDR3 coding DNA: TGTGCCAGCAGTCTCTATGGGGACGACAGGGGTCCAGAGACCCAGTACTTC. Translated, it gives CASSLYGDDRGPETQYF.

This clonotype came up many times. The chain joins TRBV5-1 to TRBJ2-3, with unresolved D. This CDR3 has 11 residues. V was trimmed by 3 bases and J by 4 bases, leaving 3 bases between them. The germline CDR1 and CDR2 sequences are SGHRS and YFSETQ. The CDR3 is CASSSSDTQYF. The CDR3 DNA is TGCGCCAGCAGCTCTTCAGATACGCAGTATTTT. Complete variable domain (other parts from reference TRBV5-1 and TRBJ2-3): KAGVTQTPRYLIKTRGQQVTLSCSPISGHRSVSWYQQTPGQGLQFLFEYFSETQRNKGNFPGRFSGRQFSNSRSEMNVSTLELGDSALYLCASSSSDTQYFGPGTRLTVL.

The sample holds many counts of this clonotype. V gene TRBV5-5 combines with J gene TRBJ2-1; D is perhaps TRBD2 (5 bases). The V gene's germline CDR1 is SGHKS and CDR2 YYEKEE (reference sequence). CDR3 length: 13 amino acids. Trimming removed 0 bases from V and 7 bases from J, with 8 bases in between. The CDR3, as DNA: TGTGCCAGCAGCTTGGGACTACAAAATGAGCAGTTCTTC. Residues: CASSLGLQNEQFF.

The gene calls are TRBV7-8 and TRBJ2-3; maybe TRBD2 (6 bases). V gave up 5 bases and J gave up 0 bases, with 15 bases separating them. CDR1 SGHVS and CDR2 FQNEAQ come from the germline V gene. The CDR3 length is 16 residues. CDR3 residues: CASSPYSGVSTDTQYF. The CDR3 DNA sequence: TGTGCCAGCAGCCCGTATAGCGGAGTCAGCACAGATACGCAGTATTTT.

The rearrangement links TRBV28 to TRBJ1-1; D possibly corresponds to TRBD1 (5 bases). Germline V CDR1 and CDR2: MDHEN, SYDVKM. V was shortened by 5 bases and J by 4 bases, with 11 bases between the two germline ends. The CDR3 is 13 residues long. The CDR3 DNA follows: TGTGCCAGCAGTCTTCAGGGAATCACTGAAGCTTTCTTT. Amino acids: CASSLQGITEAFF.

This chain joins TRBV7-2 and TRBJ1-1; weak D call: TRBD1 (5 bases). The CDR3 loop spans 14 amino acids. Between the trimmed V and J ends, which lost 5 bases and 4 bases, there was a span of 14 bases. CDR1 and CDR2 (germline): SGHTA, FQGNSA. This chain's CDR3 is CASSKGALSTEAFF. DNA of the CDR3: TGTGCCAGCAGCAAAGGGGCCTTAAGCACTGAAGCTTTCTTT.

This clonotype was detected only a few times. The rearrangement links TRBV20-1 to TRBJ1-1; the D gene is possibly TRBD1 (5 bases). CDR1 and CDR2 (germline): DFQATT, SNEGSKA (reference sequence). This CDR3 spans 12 amino acids. The V gene lost 6 bases and the J gene lost 5 bases, with 13 bases spanning the gap. This CDR3 is CSAHGGRTEAFF. In nucleotides, the CDR3 is TGCAGTGCCCATGGGGGGAGAACTGAAGCTTTCTTT.

A few counts support this clonotype. J is TRBJ2-5 and V is TRBV18; 8 nucleotides match TRBD2. After removal of 3 bases from V and 3 bases from J, the junction contained 15 bases not matched to a gene. The CDR3 sequence is 18 residues long. The germline V gene encodes CDR1 KGHSH and CDR2 LQKENI. The CDR3 reads CASSPETILAEGKETQYF. The DNA for the CDR3 is TGTGCCAGCTCACCCGAAACGATACTAGCGGAGGGAAAAGAGACCCAGTACTTC.

CDR3 loop: CASRWADNQPQHF. In DNA form, the CDR3 reads TGTGCCAGCAGATGGGCAGACAATCAGCCCCAGCATTTT. V usage is TRBV6-1 and J usage is TRBJ1-5; D is uncertain. Deletions cut 6 bases from V and 3 bases from J, with 9 bases between. This CDR3 region has 13 residues. Looked up from germline, CDR1 is MNHNS and CDR2 is SASEGT.

In this sample, this clonotype turned up many times. The chain carries TRBV20-1 and TRBJ2-3; 8 bases are a match to TRBD2. With V trimmed by 1 base and J by 0 bases, 12 bases remained unmatched. CDR1 is DFQATT, CDR2 SNEGSKA, per germline (reference sequence). The CDR3 contains 18 residues. CDR3 protein: CSARGEVRGLASTDTQYF. For the CDR3, the DNA is TGCAGTGCTAGAGGGGAGGTGAGAGGACTAGCAAGCACAGATACGCAGTATTTT.

The rearrangement links TRBV4-3 to TRBJ2-2; D call uncertain. Between the trimmed V and J ends, which lost 0 bases and 8 bases, there was a span of 4 bases. The germline gives CDR1 LGHNA, CDR2 YSLEER. This CDR3 spans 12 amino acids. The CDR3 region has the DNA TGCGCCAGCAGCCAAGAAGTAGGGGAGCTGTTTTTT. Translated: CASSQEVGELFF.

CDR3 region: CASSPMGLETQYF. In nucleotides, the CDR3 is TGTGCCAGCAGCCCCATGGGGTTAGAGACCCAGTACTTC. The rearrangement uses TRBV14 and TRBJ2-5; D not resolved. The CDR3 has 13 residues. Germline lookup yields CDR1 SGHDN and CDR2 FVKESK. Trimming shortened V by 4 bases and J by 4 bases, and 10 bases separated the two germline ends.

The chain is built from TRBV3-1 and TRBJ2-7; the match to TRBD1 covers 7 bases. The germline V gene encodes CDR1 LGHDT and CDR2 YNNKEL (reference sequence). V lost 1 base and J lost 3; bases outside the gene matches: 0. This CDR3 is built from 13 residues. The CDR3 sequence: CASSQGQGYEQYF. The CDR3 DNA reads TGTGCCAGCAGCCAAGGACAGGGCTACGAGCAGTACTTC.

The J gene is TRBJ2-7, the V gene TRBV4-1; TRBD2 agrees at 15 bases. CDR3 length: 19 residues. Germline trimming cut 4 bases from V and 3 bases from J; bases unmatched to any gene: 13. Germline V gene lookup returns CDR1 MGHRA and CDR2 YSYEKL. This chain's CDR3 is CASSLRTSGRAAGGYEQYF. The CDR3 region has the DNA TGCGCCAGCAGCCTCCGGACTAGCGGGAGGGCCGCGGGAGGCTACGAGCAGTACTTC.

The chain uses TRBV6-1 and TRBJ2-7, with D uncertain. The germline CDR1 and CDR2 sequences are MNHNS and SASEGT. The CDR3 consists of 14 residues. Deletions cut 6 bases from V and 7 bases from J, with 19 bases between. CDR3 bases: TGTGCCAGCAGACAACGACTCGTTTTGGGGGAGCAGTACTTC. Its translation is CASRQRLVLGEQYF.

The rearrangement joins TRBV27 to TRBJ2-1, with D perhaps TRBD2 (5 bases). CDR3 length: 11 residues. Trimming took 8 bases from V and 9 from J, leaving 11 bases between them. Germline V gene sequence: CDR1 MNHEY, CDR2 SMNVEV (reference sequence). The CDR3 protein is CASLYGGEQFF. The CDR3 DNA follows: TGTGCCAGCCTTTATGGAGGTGAGCAGTTCTTC.

The chain couples TRBV7-2 to TRBJ1-5; D is undetermined. CDR1 and CDR2 (germline): SGHTA, FQGNSA. Trimming took off 3 bases at V and 6 bases at J, with 9 bases between the two ends. The CDR3 is 13 residues long. CDR3 in DNA: TGTGCCAGCAGCTTGGGGAACCGTCAGCCCCAGCATTTT. It yields the protein CASSLGNRQPQHF.

This clonotype has ten or more counts. The chain joins TRBV28 to TRBJ2-3; perhaps TRBD1 as D (6 bases). The germline V and J ends were trimmed by 6 bases and 1 base, with 11 bases remaining between them. CDR3 length: 14 residues. CDR1 is MDHEN and CDR2 is SYDVKM in the germline V gene. CDR3 DNA sequence: TGTGCCAGCAGCCGGGACACCCGCACAGATACGCAGTATTTT. Protein product: CASSRDTRTDTQYF.

In this sample, this clonotype turned up a few times. The chain has TRBV24-1 and TRBJ2-5, with 11 bases that match TRBD1. This CDR3 has 16 amino acids. V shed 4 bases and J 3 bases; nucleotides not matched to a gene: 6. The germline CDR1 and CDR2 sequences are KGHDR and SFDVKD. The CDR3 nucleotides read TGTGCCACCAGTGACTCCGGGACAGGGGGAAAAGAGACCCAGTACTTC. Its translation is CATSDSGTGGKETQYF.

This clonotype turned up a few times. This chain connects TRBV5-1 to TRBJ2-1, with D unresolved. The V gene lost 0 bases and the J gene lost 10 bases, with 11 bases spanning the gap. Germline V CDR1 and CDR2: SGHRS, YFSETQ. This CDR3 has 13 amino acids. The CDR3 DNA follows: TGCGCCAGCAGCTTGGCCGTCAGCGTGGAGCAGTTCTTC. Protein sequence: CASSLAVSVEQFF.

The chain links TRBV24-1 to TRBJ1-5, with D possibly matching TRBD1 (5 bases). The germline V and J ends were trimmed by 5 bases and 2 bases, with 12 bases remaining between them. The CDR3 is 15 residues long. The germline V gene encodes CDR1 KGHDR and CDR2 SFDVKD. CDR3 protein: CATSAQGVGNQPQHF. The DNA for the CDR3 is TGTGCCACCAGTGCGCAGGGAGTTGGCAATCAGCCCCAGCATTTT.

The CDR3 sequence: CASSAGLAGGPDEQFF. CDR3 bases: TGTGCCAGCAGTGCAGGACTAGCGGGAGGGCCTGATGAGCAGTTCTTC. The V and J genes are TRBV12-3 or TRBV12-4 and TRBJ2-1, with 15 bases lining up with TRBD2. The junction had 7 bases not matched to a gene; V was cut back by 5 bases and J by 8 bases. The CDR3 consists of 16 residues.

This clonotype appeared many times. The chain couples TRBV28 to TRBJ2-1; D may be TRBD2 (6 bases). The germline V and J ends were trimmed by 3 bases and 9 bases, with 9 bases remaining between them. The germline V gene has CDR1 MDHEN and CDR2 SYDVKM. This CDR3 has 12 amino acids. DNA of the CDR3: TGTGCCAGCAGTTTTATGGGGGGTGAGCAGTTCTTC. It yields the protein CASSFMGGEQFF.

This clonotype came up a few times. The V and J genes are TRBV20-1 and TRBJ2-3; tentatively, D is TRBD1 (6 bases). Looked up from germline, CDR1 is DFQATT and CDR2 is SNEGSKA (reference sequence). The CDR3 extends over 15 amino acids. Trimming left V 1 base short and J 0 bases short, with 11 bases between. As DNA, the CDR3 is TGCAGTGCTAGAGTGGGGGCGAGTAGCACAGATACGCAGTATTTT. Protein product: CSARVGASSTDTQYF.

A few counts support this clonotype. The chain recombines TRBV5-1 with TRBJ1-1; D is perhaps TRBD1 (5 bases). Germline loops: CDR1 SGHRS, CDR2 YFSETQ. The CDR3 loop spans 13 amino acids. V gave up 2 bases and J gave up 5 bases, with 10 bases separating them. CDR3 sequence: CASSFVGVTEAFF. The DNA for the CDR3 is TGCGCCAGCAGCTTCGTGGGGGTGACTGAAGCTTTCTTT.